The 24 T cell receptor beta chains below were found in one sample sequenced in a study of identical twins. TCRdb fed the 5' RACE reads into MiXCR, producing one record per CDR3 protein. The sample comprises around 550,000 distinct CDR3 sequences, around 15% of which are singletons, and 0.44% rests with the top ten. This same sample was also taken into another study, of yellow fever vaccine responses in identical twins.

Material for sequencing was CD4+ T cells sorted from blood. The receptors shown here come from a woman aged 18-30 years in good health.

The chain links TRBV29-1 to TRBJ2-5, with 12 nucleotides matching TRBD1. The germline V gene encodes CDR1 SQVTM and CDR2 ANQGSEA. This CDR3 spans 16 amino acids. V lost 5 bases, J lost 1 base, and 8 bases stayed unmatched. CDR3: CSVPTGTGGLQETQYF. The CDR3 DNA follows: TGCAGCGTTCCGACCGGGACAGGGGGCCTCCAAGAGACCCAGTACTTC.

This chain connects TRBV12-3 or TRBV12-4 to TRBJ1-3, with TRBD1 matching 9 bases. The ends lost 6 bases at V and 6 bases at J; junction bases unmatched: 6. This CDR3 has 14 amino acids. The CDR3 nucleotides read TGTGCCAGCAGGGGACAGGGTTGGGTAAACACCATATATTTT. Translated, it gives CASRGQGWVNTIYF.

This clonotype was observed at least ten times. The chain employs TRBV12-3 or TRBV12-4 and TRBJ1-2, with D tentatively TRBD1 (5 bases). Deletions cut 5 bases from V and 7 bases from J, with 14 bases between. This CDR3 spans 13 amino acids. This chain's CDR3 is CASSPQAGIGYTF. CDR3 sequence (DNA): TGTGCCAGCAGTCCCCAGGCAGGGATTGGCTACACCTTC.

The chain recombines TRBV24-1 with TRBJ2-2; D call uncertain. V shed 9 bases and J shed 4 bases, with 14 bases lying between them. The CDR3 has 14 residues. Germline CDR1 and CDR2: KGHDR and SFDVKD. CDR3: CATADRGVTGELFF. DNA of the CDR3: TGTGCCACCGCGGACCGAGGCGTCACCGGGGAGCTGTTTTTT.

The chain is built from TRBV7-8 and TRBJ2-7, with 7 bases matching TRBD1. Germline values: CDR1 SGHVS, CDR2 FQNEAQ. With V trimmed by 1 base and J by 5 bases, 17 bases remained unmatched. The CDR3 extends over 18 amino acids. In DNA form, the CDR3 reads TGTGCCAGCAGCTTAGGTAGGGCAAGACAGGGATCGGACCACGAGCAGTACTTC. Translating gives CASSLGRARQGSDHEQYF.

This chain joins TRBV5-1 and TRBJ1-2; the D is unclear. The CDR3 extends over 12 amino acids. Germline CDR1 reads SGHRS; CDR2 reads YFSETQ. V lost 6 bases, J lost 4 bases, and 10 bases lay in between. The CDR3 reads CASTTGGYGYTF. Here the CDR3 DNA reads TGCGCCAGCACCACCGGCGGCTATGGCTACACCTTC.

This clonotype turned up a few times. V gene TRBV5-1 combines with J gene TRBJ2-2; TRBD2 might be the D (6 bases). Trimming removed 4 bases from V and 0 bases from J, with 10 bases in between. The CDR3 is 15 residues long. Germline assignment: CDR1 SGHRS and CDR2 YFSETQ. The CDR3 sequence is CASSRDSANTGELFF. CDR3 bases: TGCGCCAGCAGCCGGGACTCCGCGAACACCGGGGAGCTGTTTTTT.

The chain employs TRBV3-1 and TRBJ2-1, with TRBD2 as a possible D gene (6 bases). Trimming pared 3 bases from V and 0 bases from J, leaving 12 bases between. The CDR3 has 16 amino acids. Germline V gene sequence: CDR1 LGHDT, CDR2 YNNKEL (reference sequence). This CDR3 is CASSQDYLSSYNEQFF. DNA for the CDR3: TGTGCCAGCAGCCAGGACTACCTCAGCTCCTACAATGAGCAGTTCTTC.

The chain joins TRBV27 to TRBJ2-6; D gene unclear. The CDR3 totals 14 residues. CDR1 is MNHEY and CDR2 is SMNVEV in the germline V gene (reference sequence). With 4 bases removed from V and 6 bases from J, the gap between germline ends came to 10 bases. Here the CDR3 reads CASSSLYEANVLTF. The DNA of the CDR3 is TGTGCCAGCAGTTCCCTGTATGAGGCCAACGTCCTGACTTTC.

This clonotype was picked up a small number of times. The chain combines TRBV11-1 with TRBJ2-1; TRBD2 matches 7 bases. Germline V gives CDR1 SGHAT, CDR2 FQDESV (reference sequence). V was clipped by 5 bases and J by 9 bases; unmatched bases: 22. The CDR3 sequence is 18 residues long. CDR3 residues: CASSRILAHLGGSTEQFF. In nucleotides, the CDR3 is TGTGCCAGCAGCCGCATACTAGCACATTTGGGAGGGTCTACTGAGCAGTTCTTC.

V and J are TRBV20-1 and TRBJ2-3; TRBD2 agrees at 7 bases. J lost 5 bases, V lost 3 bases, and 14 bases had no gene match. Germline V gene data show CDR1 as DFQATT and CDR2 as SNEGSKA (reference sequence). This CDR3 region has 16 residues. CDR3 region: CSARQLSGATIDTQYF. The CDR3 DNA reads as TGCAGTGCTAGGCAACTAAGCGGGGCGACCATAGATACGCAGTATTTT.

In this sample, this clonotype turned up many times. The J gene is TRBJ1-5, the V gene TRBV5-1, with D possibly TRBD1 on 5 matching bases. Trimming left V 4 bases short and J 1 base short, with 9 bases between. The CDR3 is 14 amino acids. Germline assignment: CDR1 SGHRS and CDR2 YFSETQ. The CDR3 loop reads CASSRDGSNQPQHF. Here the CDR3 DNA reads TGCGCCAGCAGCAGGGACGGGAGCAATCAGCCCCAGCATTTT.

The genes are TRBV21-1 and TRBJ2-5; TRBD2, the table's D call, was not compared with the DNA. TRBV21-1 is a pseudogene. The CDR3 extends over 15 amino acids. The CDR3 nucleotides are TGTGCCAGCAGCAAGTCGAAAGAGGGTGAAGAGACCCAGTACTTC. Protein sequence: CASSKSKEGEETQYF.

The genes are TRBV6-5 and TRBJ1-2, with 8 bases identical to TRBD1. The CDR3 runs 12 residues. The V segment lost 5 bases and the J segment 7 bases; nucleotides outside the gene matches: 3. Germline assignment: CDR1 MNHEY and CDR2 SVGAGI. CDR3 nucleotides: TGTGCCAGCAGTGACAGGGGTTCTGGCTACACCTTC. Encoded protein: CASSDRGSGYTF.

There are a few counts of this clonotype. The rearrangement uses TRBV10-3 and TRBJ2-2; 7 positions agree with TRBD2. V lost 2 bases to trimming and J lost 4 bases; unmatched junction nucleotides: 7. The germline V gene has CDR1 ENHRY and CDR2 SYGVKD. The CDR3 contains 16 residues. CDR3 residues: CAISEVRGGSTGELFF. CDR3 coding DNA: TGTGCCATCAGTGAGGTCCGCGGGGGATCCACCGGGGAGCTGTTTTTT.

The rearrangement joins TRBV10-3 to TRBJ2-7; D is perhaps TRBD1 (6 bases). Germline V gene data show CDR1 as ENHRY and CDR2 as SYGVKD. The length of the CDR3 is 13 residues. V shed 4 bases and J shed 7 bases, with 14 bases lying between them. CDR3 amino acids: CAISGEATGEQYF. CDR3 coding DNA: TGTGCCATCAGTGGTGAGGCCACAGGGGAGCAGTACTTC.

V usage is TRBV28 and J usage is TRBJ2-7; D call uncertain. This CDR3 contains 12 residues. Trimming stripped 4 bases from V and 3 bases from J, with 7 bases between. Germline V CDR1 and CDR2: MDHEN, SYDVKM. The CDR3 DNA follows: TGTGCCAGCAGTTCGCGCAGCTACGAGCAGTACTTC. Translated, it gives CASSSRSYEQYF.

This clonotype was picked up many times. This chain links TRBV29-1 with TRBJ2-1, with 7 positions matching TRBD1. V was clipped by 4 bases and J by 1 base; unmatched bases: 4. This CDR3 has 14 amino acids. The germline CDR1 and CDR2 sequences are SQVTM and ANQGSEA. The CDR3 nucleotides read TGCAGCGTTGTTAGGGGGCTATCCTACAATGAGCAGTTCTTC. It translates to CSVVRGLSYNEQFF.

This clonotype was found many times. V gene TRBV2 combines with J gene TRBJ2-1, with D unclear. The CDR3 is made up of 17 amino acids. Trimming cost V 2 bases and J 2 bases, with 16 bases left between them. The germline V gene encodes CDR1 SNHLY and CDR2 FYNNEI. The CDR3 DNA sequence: TGTGCCAGCAGTGAAAGGCGGAGCAACCAGGCCTACAATGAGCAGTTCTTC. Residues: CASSERRSNQAYNEQFF.

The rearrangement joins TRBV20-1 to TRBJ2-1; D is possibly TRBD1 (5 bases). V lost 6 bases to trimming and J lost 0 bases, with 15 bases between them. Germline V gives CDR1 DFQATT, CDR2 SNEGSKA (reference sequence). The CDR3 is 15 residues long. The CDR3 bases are TGCAGTGCACCGGATGGCCAGGGCTCCTACAATGAGCAGTTCTTC. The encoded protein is CSAPDGQGSYNEQFF.

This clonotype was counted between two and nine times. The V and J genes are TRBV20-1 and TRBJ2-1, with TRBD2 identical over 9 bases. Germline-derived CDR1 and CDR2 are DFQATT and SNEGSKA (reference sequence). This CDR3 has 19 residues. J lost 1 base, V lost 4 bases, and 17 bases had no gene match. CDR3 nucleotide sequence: TGCAGTGCTACCCCCTTAGCGGGGGCAGCGGTTGGATCCTACAATGAGCAGTTCTTC. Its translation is CSATPLAGAAVGSYNEQFF.

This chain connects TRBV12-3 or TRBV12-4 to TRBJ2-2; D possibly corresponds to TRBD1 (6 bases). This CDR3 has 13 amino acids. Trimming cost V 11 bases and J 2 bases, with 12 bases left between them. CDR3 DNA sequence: TGTGCCGGAATCAGGGGAAACACCGGGGAGCTGTTTTTT. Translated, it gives CAGIRGNTGELFF.

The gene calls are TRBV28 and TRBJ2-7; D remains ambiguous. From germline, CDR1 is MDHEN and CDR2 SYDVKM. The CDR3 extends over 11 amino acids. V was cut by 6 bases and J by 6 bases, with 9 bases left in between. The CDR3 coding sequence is TGTGCCAGCAGCGACCCCAGCGAGCAGTACTTC. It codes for CASSDPSEQYF.

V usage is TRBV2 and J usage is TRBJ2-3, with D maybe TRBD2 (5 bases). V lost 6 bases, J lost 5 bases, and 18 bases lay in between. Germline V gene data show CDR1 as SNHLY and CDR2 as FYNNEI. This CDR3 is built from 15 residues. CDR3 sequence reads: CASRDTRFAGDTQYF. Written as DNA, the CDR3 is TGTGCCAGCAGGGATACTAGATTCGCTGGAGATACGCAGTATTTT.